A selection of T cell receptor beta chains follows, all from one sample in a study of OX40 agonist ivuxolimab in advanced cancers. Sequencing used immunoSEQ multiplex PCR; TCRdb keeps in-frame clones, though not all of them. The sample records some 100,000 clones, about 89% being singletons. The sequencing here drew on CD4+ or CD8+ T cells sorted from blood, taken in a trial of the OX40 agonist ivuxolimab. The receptor set was obtained from an adult with an advanced solid tumor such as melanoma, head and neck, liver or kidney cancer. CDR3s include the opening cysteine and the closing phenylalanine or tryptophan. The D gene is left open where the match is weak. Part of the rows lack a size; the others show once, few, many or a class for expanded clones.

d_call: .
j_call: TRBJ1-4
v_call: TRBV27
clone_size: .
cdr3_nt: TGTGCCAGCAGTTCCGTCAATGAAAAACTGTTTTTT
cdr3_aa: CASSSVNEKLFF

d_call: .
j_call: TRBJ2-5
v_call: TRBV27
clone_size: .
cdr3_nt: TGTGCCAGCAGTGAATACCCCAGGTCACTCGGGACCCAGTACTTC
cdr3_aa: CASSEYPRSLGTQYF

d_call: .
j_call: TRBJ1-6
v_call: TRBV19
clone_size: .
cdr3_nt: TGTGCCAGTAGTATTGTGGGGGCCAGGGGAATTGGCTCACCCCTCCACTTT
cdr3_aa: CASSIVGARGIGSPLHF

d_call: .
j_call: TRBJ1-6
v_call: TRBV6-6
clone_size: once
cdr3_nt: TGTGCCAGCACGTCTGAGACCTATAATTCACCCCTCCACTTT
cdr3_aa: CASTSETYNSPLHF

d_call: TRBD1
j_call: TRBJ2-2
v_call: TRBV18
clone_size: once
cdr3_nt: TGTGCCAGCTCAACCCAGCCCCAGGGGGCGAAGACCGGGGAGCTGTTTTTT
cdr3_aa: CASSTQPQGAKTGELFF

d_call: TRBD1
j_call: TRBJ1-2
v_call: TRBV25-1
clone_size: .
cdr3_nt: TGTGCCAGCAGTCCTCTGACAGGGGGGGCTTTTGGCTACACCTTC
cdr3_aa: CASSPLTGGAFGYTF

d_call: .
j_call: TRBJ1-2
v_call: TRBV29-1
clone_size: .
cdr3_nt: TGCAGCGCCGGGCCCAACTATGGCTACACCTTC
cdr3_aa: CSAGPNYGYTF

d_call: TRBD2
j_call: TRBJ2-1
v_call: TRBV7-9
clone_size: once
cdr3_nt: TGTGCCAGCAGCTTAGCCCCTAGCGGGAGCTCCTACAATGAGCAGTTCTTC
cdr3_aa: CASSLAPSGSSYNEQFF

d_call: .
j_call: TRBJ1-1
v_call: TRBV2
clone_size: .
cdr3_nt: TGTGCCAGCAGGGCTGGGGGTTCCAGAGAAGCTTTCTTT
cdr3_aa: CASRAGGSREAFF

d_call: TRBD1
j_call: TRBJ1-1
v_call: TRBV5-8
clone_size: .
cdr3_nt: TGTGCCAGCAGGGAAAGGACAGGGTCAAAAGCTTTCTTT
cdr3_aa: CASRERTGSKAFF

d_call: .
j_call: TRBJ1-1
v_call: TRBV29-1
clone_size: .
cdr3_nt: .
cdr3_aa: CSVGQGARGGIFF

d_call: TRBD2
j_call: TRBJ2-7
v_call: TRBV7-9
clone_size: .
cdr3_nt: TGTGCCAGCAGCTTCGCCGGAGGGACTAGCGGGAGCTCCTACGAGCAGTACTTC
cdr3_aa: CASSFAGGTSGSSYEQYF

d_call: .
j_call: TRBJ2-1
v_call: TRBV19
clone_size: .
cdr3_nt: TGTGCCAGTAAAGACAGGAAGACCTACAATGAGCAGTTCTTC
cdr3_aa: CASKDRKTYNEQFF

d_call: TRBD1
j_call: TRBJ1-2
v_call: TRBV5-4
clone_size: .
cdr3_nt: TGTGCCAGCAGAGGGGACAGGGCCTATGGCTACACCTTC
cdr3_aa: CASRGDRAYGYTF

d_call: .
j_call: TRBJ2-7
v_call: TRBV10-3
clone_size: .
cdr3_nt: TGTGCCACCGGTCCCCGTACCTACGAGCAGTACTTC
cdr3_aa: CATGPRTYEQYF

d_call: .
j_call: TRBJ1-1
v_call: TRBV7-9
clone_size: .
cdr3_nt: TGTGCCAGCAGCGAGCTTACAGGGTTCACTGAAGCTTTCTTT
cdr3_aa: CASSELTGFTEAFF

d_call: TRBD1
j_call: TRBJ1-6
v_call: TRBV10-3
clone_size: few
cdr3_nt: TGTGCCACTATCCAGGGGGACAATTCACCCCTCCACTTT
cdr3_aa: CATIQGDNSPLHF

d_call: TRBD2
j_call: TRBJ2-1
v_call: TRBV7-3
clone_size: .
cdr3_nt: TGTGCCAGCAGCCCAAGGACTAGCGGGAGGGTTGAGCAGTTCTTC
cdr3_aa: CASSPRTSGRVEQFF

d_call: TRBD1
j_call: TRBJ1-1
v_call: TRBV19
clone_size: .
cdr3_nt: TGTGCCAGTAGTCAACACAGGGGGCTGGGCACTGAAGCTTTCTTT
cdr3_aa: CASSQHRGLGTEAFF

d_call: .
j_call: TRBJ2-7
v_call: TRBV19
clone_size: .
cdr3_nt: TGTGCCAGTAGCCACCGAGGGGGAACAGGGTTGATCGAGCAGTACTTC
cdr3_aa: CASSHRGGTGLIEQYF

d_call: .
j_call: TRBJ1-1
v_call: TRBV5-5
clone_size: .
cdr3_nt: TGTGCCAGCAGCTTGAGAGGGGGGAAGCCGGCCACTGAAGCTTTCTTT
cdr3_aa: CASSLRGGKPATEAFF

d_call: .
j_call: TRBJ2-3
v_call: TRBV7-9
clone_size: few
cdr3_nt: TGTGCCAGCAGCCTACAAAAAGGGGGGACACTGAGCACAGATACGCAGTATTTT
cdr3_aa: CASSLQKGGTLSTDTQYF

d_call: .
j_call: TRBJ1-4
v_call: TRBV7-9
clone_size: .
cdr3_nt: TGTGCCAGCAGCTTATCTGCTGTTCTCACCACAACTAATGAAAAACTGTTTTTT
cdr3_aa: CASSLSAVLTTTNEKLFF

d_call: .
j_call: TRBJ1-2
v_call: TRBV5-8
clone_size: .
cdr3_nt: TGTGCCAGCAGCTTGGGTGGACAGAACTATGGCTACACCTTC
cdr3_aa: CASSLGGQNYGYTF

d_call: TRBD1
j_call: TRBJ2-2
v_call: TRBV6-1
clone_size: .
cdr3_nt: TGTGCCAGCAGTGTGAACCTACAGGGGCCCGGGGAGCTGTTTTTT
cdr3_aa: CASSVNLQGPGELFF

d_call: .
j_call: TRBJ2-7
v_call: TRBV11-2
clone_size: .
cdr3_nt: TGTGCCAGCAGCTTGCAGCCAGGGTCCTCCTACGAGCAGTACTTC
cdr3_aa: CASSLQPGSSYEQYF